A single sample is the source of the 20 T cell receptor beta chains below, sequenced in a study of siplizumab effects on memory and regulatory T cells. The protocol was immunoSEQ multiplex PCR, while the TCRdb copy is restricted to in-frame clones and leaves out a portion. The data contain approximately 110,000 clones, around 90% of them singletons. Material: Tregs sorted from blood. All receptors derive from a human donor in good health.

In its sample, this clone was seen once. This rearrangement joins TRBV4-1 to TRBJ2-7; D is possibly TRBD2 (6 bases). The V gene lost 0 bases and the J gene lost 3 bases, with 18 bases spanning the gap. CDR3 length: 17 amino acids. The germline V gene encodes CDR1 MGHRA and CDR2 YSYEKL. The DNA for the CDR3 is TGCGCCAGCAGCCAAGATCCCCTAGCAGGAGGGCTCTACGAGCAGTACTTC. This sequence encodes CASSQDPLAGGLYEQYF.

This chain joins TRBV5-4 and TRBJ2-1, with 7 bases aligning to TRBD1. Trimming removed 4 bases from V and 4 bases from J; junction bases left unmatched: 5. The germline gives CDR1 SGHNT, CDR2 YYREEE (reference sequence). This CDR3 is built from 14 residues. CDR3 sequence reads: CASSPRDSYNEQFF. In DNA, the CDR3 is TGTGCCAGCAGCCCCCGGGACAGTTACAATGAGCAGTTCTTC.

The chain employs TRBV29-1 and TRBJ2-3; either TRBD1 or TRBD2 may fit D (5 bases each). V was trimmed by 6 bases and J by 4 bases, leaving 11 bases between them. In germline, CDR1 is SQVTM, CDR2 ANQGSEA. The CDR3 is made up of 12 amino acids. For the CDR3, the DNA is TGCAGCGTCGGGGCCTGGGCAGATACGCAGTATTTT. This gives the protein CSVGAWADTQYF.

The chain recombines TRBV9 with TRBJ2-3; D unclear. Per the germline V gene, CDR1 is SGDLS and CDR2 is YYNGEE. The CDR3 sequence is 14 residues long. Between the trimmed V and J ends, which lost 0 bases and 0 bases, there was a span of 5 bases. In DNA form, the CDR3 reads TGTGCCAGCAGCGTAGCTCCTAGCACAGATACGCAGTATTTT. Protein product: CASSVAPSTDTQYF.

The genes are TRBV7-9 and TRBJ2-7; 7 bases align to TRBD1. This CDR3 has 14 residues. CDR1 and CDR2 (germline): SEHNR, FQNEAQ (reference sequence). Trimming removed 3 bases from V and 6 bases from J; junction bases left unmatched: 8. CDR3 coding DNA: TGTGCCAGCAGCTTCACAGGGGACCAAGGCGAGCAGTACTTC. Translating it yields CASSFTGDQGEQYF.

Only a few counts were recorded for this clone. The chain uses TRBV30 and TRBJ1-1; D perhaps matches TRBD1 (6 bases). The germline CDR1 and CDR2 sequences are GTSNPN and SVGIG (reference sequence). The V end was cut by 2 bases, the J end by 3 bases, with 13 bases between. CDR3 size: 14 residues. CDR3 nucleotides: TGTGCCTGGAGTAAAAGGGGGTTGGACACTGAAGCTTTCTTT. Its protein product is CAWSKRGLDTEAFF.

The chain has TRBV4-2 and TRBJ1-3; D perhaps matches TRBD1 (5 bases). Trimming removed 1 base from V and 0 bases from J, with 10 bases in between. Germline V gene sequence: CDR1 LGHNA, CDR2 YNFKEQ. The CDR3 covers 16 residues. The CDR3 loop reads CASSQVGLNSGNTIYF. CDR3 sequence (DNA): TGTGCCAGCAGCCAAGTGGGACTCAACTCTGGAAACACCATATATTTT.

J is TRBJ1-6 and V is TRBV2; no definite D call. Between the trimmed V and J ends, which lost 6 bases and 6 bases, there was a span of 12 bases. Germline V gives CDR1 SNHLY, CDR2 FYNNEI. The CDR3 length is 14 residues. CDR3 loop: CASRPPRSNSPLHF. CDR3 nucleotides: TGTGCCAGCAGACCGCCACGGAGTAATTCACCCCTCCACTTT.

The rearrangement uses TRBV6-1 and TRBJ2-7; possibly TRBD1 or TRBD2 for D (6 bases each). Per the germline V gene, CDR1 is MNHNS and CDR2 is SASEGT. Trimming removed 4 bases at V and 2 bases at J, with 15 bases between. The CDR3 extends over 15 amino acids. CDR3 in amino acids: CASSGGARNPYEQYF. CDR3 DNA: TGTGCCAGCAGTGGGGGGGCAAGGAACCCCTACGAGCAGTACTTC.

To note about this clone: The sample contains more than one DNA sequence encoding this CDR3. The rearrangement uses TRBV30 and TRBJ2-1; either TRBD1 or TRBD2 may fit D (6 bases each). Trimming cost V 5 bases and J 4 bases, with 9 bases left between them. The CDR3 is 12 residues long. Looked up from germline, CDR1 is GTSNPN and CDR2 is SVGIG (reference sequence). CDR3 coding DNA: TGTGCCTGGGGGGGGCCTTACAATGAGCAGTTCTTC. Protein: CAWGGPYNEQFF.

CDR3 in amino acids: CASSIGQGMAGYTF. DNA of the CDR3: TGTGCCAGTAGTATCGGACAGGGGATGGCTGGCTACACCTTC. V usage is TRBV19 and J usage is TRBJ1-2, with TRBD1 matching over 9 bases. The CDR3 spans 14 residues. Germline V lookup: CDR1 LNHDA, CDR2 SQIVND (reference sequence). Trimming took 3 bases from V and 7 from J; bases not matched to a gene: 6.

This clone appeared once. CDR3: CASSNAGTGEYTEAFF. CDR3 DNA sequence: TGTGCCAGTAGTAACGCCGGGACAGGGGAGTACACTGAAGCTTTCTTT. V gene TRBV19 combines with J gene TRBJ1-1, with TRBD1 matching 10 bases. Germline assignment: CDR1 LNHDA and CDR2 SQIVND (reference sequence). Trimming at V came to 4 bases and at J to 3 bases, leaving 8 bases not matched to a gene. The CDR3 loop spans 16 amino acids.

This clone was picked up a small number of times. The J gene is TRBJ1-2, the V gene TRBV30; D not resolved. The CDR3 is made up of 13 amino acids. Germline V gives CDR1 GTSNPN, CDR2 SVGIG (reference sequence). V was cut by 0 bases and J by 2 bases, with 7 bases left in between. In DNA, the CDR3 is TGTGCCTGGAGTGTACCAGAAAACTATGGCTACACCTTC. The encoded protein is CAWSVPENYGYTF.

V usage is TRBV5-1 and J usage is TRBJ1-1, with 7 bases aligning to TRBD1. The CDR3 consists of 17 residues. Looked up from germline, CDR1 is SGHRS and CDR2 is YFSETQ. The V segment lost 3 bases and the J segment 5 bases; nucleotides outside the gene matches: 16. The CDR3 DNA reads TGCGCCAGCAGCTCAAAACCGGGACAGAGCCTTTTGACTGAAGCTTTCTTT. It codes for CASSSKPGQSLLTEAFF.

This clone was picked up one time. The chain uses TRBV12-5 and TRBJ1-2; D remains ambiguous. The CDR3 contains 13 residues. Between the trimmed V and J ends, which lost 1 base and 2 bases, there was a span of 5 bases. In germline, CDR1 is LGHNT, CDR2 FRNRAP. The CDR3 reads CASGLERNYGYTF. The CDR3 DNA sequence: TGTGCTAGTGGTTTGGAAAGGAACTATGGCTACACCTTC.

The V gene is TRBV2, the J gene TRBJ1-1; D is possibly TRBD1 (5 bases). Germline V gene data show CDR1 as SNHLY and CDR2 as FYNNEI. This CDR3 is 10 amino acids long. The V end was cut by 7 bases, the J end by 11 bases, with 11 bases between. CDR3 protein: CASTREWAFF. The CDR3 bases are TGTGCCAGCACCAGGGAATGGGCTTTCTTT.

This rearrangement joins TRBV28 to TRBJ2-7; D perhaps matches TRBD1 (6 bases). The CDR3 length is 15 residues. Trimming pared 6 bases from V and 3 bases from J, leaving 18 bases between. Germline lookup yields CDR1 MDHEN and CDR2 SYDVKM. CDR3 sequence reads: CASSLNQGRGYEQYF. CDR3 DNA sequence: TGTGCCAGCAGCCTGAATCAGGGGAGAGGCTACGAGCAGTACTTC.

This chain links TRBV12-5 with TRBJ2-7; 11 positions match TRBD2. The germline CDR1 and CDR2 sequences are LGHNT and FRNRAP. The CDR3 is made up of 14 amino acids. Unmatched junction bases numbered 4, after V lost 7 bases and J lost 2 bases. As DNA, the CDR3 is TGTGCTAGTGCCGTTAGCGGGAGGGCCTACGAGCAGTACTTC. It translates to CASAVSGRAYEQYF.

The chain is built from TRBV29-1 and TRBJ2-7, with D hard to call. The CDR3 consists of 17 residues. Germline V lookup: CDR1 SQVTM, CDR2 ANQGSEA. V lost 6 bases and J 1 base, leaving 25 bases between the germline ends. The CDR3 DNA reads TGCAGCGTCGTTGGTCCTGGCATCGGCAGGAGTTCCTACGAGCAGTACTTC. It encodes CSVVGPGIGRSSYEQYF.

This clone was observed once. CDR3 region: CASSYLGLAGSGAQYF. CDR3 in DNA: TGTGCCAGCAGTTACCTTGGACTAGCGGGCTCAGGGGCCCAGTACTTC. The genes are TRBV6-6 and TRBJ2-5; 11 bases match TRBD2. The CDR3 has 16 residues. V lost 2 bases to trimming and J lost 9 bases; unmatched junction nucleotides: 11. The germline V gene encodes CDR1 MNHNY and CDR2 SVGAGI (reference sequence).